This T cell receptor (beta chain) emerged from a study of blood T cell repertoires in COVID-19. Study summary: PBMCs, B-cell-depleted T cells, or T cells were the source of the cDNA or gDNA that made up the material.

Authors' processing steps: Reference gene primer amplification in the assay estimated nucleated cell counts. The table came from immunoSEQ multiplex PCR; TCRdb's copy has only in-frame clones and leaves some out. Clone size and V and J calls were adopted from that table, with D and trimming inferred from the DNA. Among 150,000 or so clones listed, roughly nine tenths were seen once. The CDR3 contains 15 residues. The V gene lost 1 base and the J gene lost 5 bases, with 12 bases spanning the gap. Germline CDR1 is SGHVS and CDR2 is FQNEAQ. Cohort allocation depended upon clinical history that participants reported. The recovered donors of Cohort 3 showed two negative PCRs, clearance, or symptom resolution.

Sequencing input: PBMCs or T cells enriched from blood (not recorded which). This sequence originates from a woman aged 45 to 65 who had recovered from COVID-19. V gene TRBV7-8 combines with J gene TRBJ1-5; possibly TRBD1 for D (5 bases). The CDR3 protein is CASSLGRQGYQPQHF. The CDR3 region has the DNA TGTGCCAGCAGCTTAGGAAGGCAGGGCTATCAGCCCCAGCATTTT.